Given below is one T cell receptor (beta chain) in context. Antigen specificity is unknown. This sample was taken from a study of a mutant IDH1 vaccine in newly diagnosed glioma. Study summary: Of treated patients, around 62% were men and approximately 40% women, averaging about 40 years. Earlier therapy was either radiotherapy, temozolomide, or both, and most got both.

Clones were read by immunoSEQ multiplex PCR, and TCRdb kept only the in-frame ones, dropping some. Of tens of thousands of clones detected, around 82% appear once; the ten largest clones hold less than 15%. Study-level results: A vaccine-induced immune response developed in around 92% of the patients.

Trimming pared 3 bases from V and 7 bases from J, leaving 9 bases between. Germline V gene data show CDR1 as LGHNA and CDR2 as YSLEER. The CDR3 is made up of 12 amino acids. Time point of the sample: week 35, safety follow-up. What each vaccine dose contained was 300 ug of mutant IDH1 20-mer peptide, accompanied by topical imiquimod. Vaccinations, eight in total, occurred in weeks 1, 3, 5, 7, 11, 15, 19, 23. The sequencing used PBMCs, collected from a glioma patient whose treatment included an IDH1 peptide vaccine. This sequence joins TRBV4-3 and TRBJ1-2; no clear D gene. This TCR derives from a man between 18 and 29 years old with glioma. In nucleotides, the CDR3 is TGCGCCAGCAGCCACTCCCACGGTGGCTACACCTTC. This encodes CASSHSHGGYTF.